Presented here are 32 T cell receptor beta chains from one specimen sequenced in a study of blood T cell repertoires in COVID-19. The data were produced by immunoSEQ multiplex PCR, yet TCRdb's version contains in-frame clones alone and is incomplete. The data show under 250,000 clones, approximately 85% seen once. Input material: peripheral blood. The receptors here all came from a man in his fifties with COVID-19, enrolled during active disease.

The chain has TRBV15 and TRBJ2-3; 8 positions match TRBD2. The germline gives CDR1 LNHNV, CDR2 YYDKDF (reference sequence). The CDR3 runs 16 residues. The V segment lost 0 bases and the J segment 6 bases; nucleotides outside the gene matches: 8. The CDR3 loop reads CATSRERSGGGDTQYF. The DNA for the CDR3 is TGTGCCACCAGCAGAGAGCGGAGCGGGGGCGGGGATACGCAGTATTTT.

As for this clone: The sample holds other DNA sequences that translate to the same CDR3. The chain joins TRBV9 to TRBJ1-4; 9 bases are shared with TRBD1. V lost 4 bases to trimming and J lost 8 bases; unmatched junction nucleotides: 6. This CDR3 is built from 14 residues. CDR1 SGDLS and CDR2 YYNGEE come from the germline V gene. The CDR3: CASSPRTGEEKLFF. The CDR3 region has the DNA TGTGCCAGCAGCCCCCGGACAGGGGAAGAAAAACTGTTTTTT.

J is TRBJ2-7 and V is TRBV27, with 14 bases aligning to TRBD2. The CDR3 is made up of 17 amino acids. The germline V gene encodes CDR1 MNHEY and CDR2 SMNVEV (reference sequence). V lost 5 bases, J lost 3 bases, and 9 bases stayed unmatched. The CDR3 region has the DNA TGTGCCAGCAGTCATAGACTAGCGGGGGGGCAAAGCTACGAGCAGTACTTC. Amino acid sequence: CASSHRLAGGQSYEQYF.

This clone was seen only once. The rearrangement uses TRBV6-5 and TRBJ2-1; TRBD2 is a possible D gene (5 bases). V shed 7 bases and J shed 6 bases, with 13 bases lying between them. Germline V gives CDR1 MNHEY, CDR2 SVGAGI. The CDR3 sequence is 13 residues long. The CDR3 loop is CASKSLARNEQFF. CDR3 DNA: TGTGCCAGCAAGTCCCTAGCCCGCAATGAGCAGTTCTTC.

DNA of the CDR3: TGTGCCAGCAGCTCCCAGTTGACAAGCGGCTACACCTTC. The encoded protein is CASSSQLTSGYTF. The V gene is TRBV7-9, the J gene TRBJ1-2; no clear D. The CDR3 has 13 amino acids. The V end lost 4 bases, the J end lost 8 bases, and 14 bases lay between the germline ends. Per germline, CDR1 SEHNR and CDR2 FQNEAQ (reference sequence).

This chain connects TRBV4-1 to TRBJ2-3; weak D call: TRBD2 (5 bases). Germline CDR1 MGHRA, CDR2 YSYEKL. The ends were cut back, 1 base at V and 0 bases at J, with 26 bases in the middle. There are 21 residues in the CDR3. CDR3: CASSQVPGSPYTLSSTDTQYF. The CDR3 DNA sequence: TGCGCCAGCAGCCAAGTTCCGGGATCACCGTATACCCTGAGTAGCACAGATACGCAGTATTTT.

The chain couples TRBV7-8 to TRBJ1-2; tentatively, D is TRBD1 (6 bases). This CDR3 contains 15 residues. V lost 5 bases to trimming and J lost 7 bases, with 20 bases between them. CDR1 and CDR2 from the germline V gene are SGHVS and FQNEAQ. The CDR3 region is CASSQRQGFRGGYTF. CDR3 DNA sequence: TGTGCCAGCAGCCAGCGCCAGGGGTTCAGAGGTGGCTACACCTTC.

The CDR3 loop is CASSLSTGGETQYF. The CDR3, as DNA: TGTGCCAGCAGTTTATCGACAGGGGGTGAGACCCAGTACTTC. The rearrangement uses TRBV27 and TRBJ2-5; TRBD1 aligns across 9 bases. The CDR3 has 14 residues. The germline V gene has CDR1 MNHEY and CDR2 SMNVEV (reference sequence). Unmatched junction bases numbered 1, after V lost 0 bases and J lost 5 bases.

The DNA for the CDR3 is TGTGCCAGCAGTTACCAGGGGGACAGATACGAGCAGTACTTC. Its translation is CASSYQGDRYEQYF. J is TRBJ2-7 and V is TRBV6-6; TRBD1 aligns across 7 bases. The junction had 5 bases not matched to a gene; V was cut back by 2 bases and J by 4 bases. Per the germline V gene, CDR1 is MNHNY and CDR2 is SVGAGI (reference sequence). The CDR3 is 14 residues long.

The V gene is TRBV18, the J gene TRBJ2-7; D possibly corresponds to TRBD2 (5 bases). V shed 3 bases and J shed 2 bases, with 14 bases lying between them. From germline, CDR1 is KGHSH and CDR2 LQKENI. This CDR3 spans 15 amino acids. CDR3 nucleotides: TGTGCCAGCTCACCGGGCCAGGCGGGCGCCTACGAGCAGTACTTC. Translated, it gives CASSPGQAGAYEQYF.

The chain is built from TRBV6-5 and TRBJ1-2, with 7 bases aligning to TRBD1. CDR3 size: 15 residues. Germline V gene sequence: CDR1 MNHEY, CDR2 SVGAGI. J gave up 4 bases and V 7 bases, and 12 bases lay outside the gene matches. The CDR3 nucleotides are TGTGCCAGCATTCTAGCGGGAGGGGGCTCCTATGGCTACACCTTC. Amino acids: CASILAGGGSYGYTF.

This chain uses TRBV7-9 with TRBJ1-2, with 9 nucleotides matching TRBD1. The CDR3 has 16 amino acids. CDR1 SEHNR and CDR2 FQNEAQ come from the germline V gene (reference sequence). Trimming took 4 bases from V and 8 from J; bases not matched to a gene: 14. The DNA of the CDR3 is TGTGCCAGCAGCTCTATTATTTGGGACAGGGAGGACGGCTACACCTTC. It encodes CASSSIIWDREDGYTF.

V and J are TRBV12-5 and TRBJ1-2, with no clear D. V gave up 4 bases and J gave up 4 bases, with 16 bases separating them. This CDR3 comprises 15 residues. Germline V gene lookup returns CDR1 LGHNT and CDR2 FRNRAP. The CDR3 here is CASGSSTATIYGYTF. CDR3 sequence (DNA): TGTGCTAGTGGTTCTTCTACAGCCACGATCTATGGCTACACCTTC.

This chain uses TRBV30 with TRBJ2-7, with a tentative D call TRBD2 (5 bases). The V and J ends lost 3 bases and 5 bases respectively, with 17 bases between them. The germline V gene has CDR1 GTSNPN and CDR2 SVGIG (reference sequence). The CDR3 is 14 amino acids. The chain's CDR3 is CAWRGVGSIHEQYF. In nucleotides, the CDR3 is TGTGCCTGGAGAGGTGTAGGGAGTATCCACGAGCAGTACTTC.

The CDR3 protein is CAISDGTGREKLFF. The CDR3, as DNA: TGTGCCATCAGTGACGGGACAGGGCGGGAAAAACTGTTTTTT. The chain combines TRBV10-3 with TRBJ1-4; TRBD1 matches at 9 bases. CDR3 size: 14 residues. Germline trimming cut 3 bases from V and 8 bases from J; bases unmatched to any gene: 4. CDR1 ENHRY and CDR2 SYGVKD come from the germline V gene.

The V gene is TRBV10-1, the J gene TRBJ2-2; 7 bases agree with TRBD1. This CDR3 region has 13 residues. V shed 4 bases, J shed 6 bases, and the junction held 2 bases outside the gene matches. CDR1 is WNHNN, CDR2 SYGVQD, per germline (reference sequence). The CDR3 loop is CASSAGTAGELFF. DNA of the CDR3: TGCGCCAGCAGTGCTGGGACAGCCGGGGAGCTGTTTTTT.

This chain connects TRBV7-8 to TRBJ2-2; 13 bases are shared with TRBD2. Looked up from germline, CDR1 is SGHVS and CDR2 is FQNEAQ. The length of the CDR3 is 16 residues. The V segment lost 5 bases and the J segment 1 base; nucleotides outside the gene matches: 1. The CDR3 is CASSRLAGGNTGELFF. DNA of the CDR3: TGTGCCAGCAGCCGACTAGCGGGGGGGAACACCGGGGAGCTGTTTTTT.

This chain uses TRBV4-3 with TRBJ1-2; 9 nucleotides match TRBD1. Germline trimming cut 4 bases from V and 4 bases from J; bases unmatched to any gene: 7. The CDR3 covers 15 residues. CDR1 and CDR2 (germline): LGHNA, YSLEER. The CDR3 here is CASSLSDRGSYGYTF. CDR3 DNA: TGCGCCAGCAGCCTGAGCGACAGGGGGTCCTATGGCTACACCTTC.

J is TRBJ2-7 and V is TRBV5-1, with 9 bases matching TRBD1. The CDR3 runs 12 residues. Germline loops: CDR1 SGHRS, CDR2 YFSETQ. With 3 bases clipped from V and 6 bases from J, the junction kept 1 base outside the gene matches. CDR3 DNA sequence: TGCGCCAGCAGCTGGGACAGGGTCGAGCAGTACTTC. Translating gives CASSWDRVEQYF.

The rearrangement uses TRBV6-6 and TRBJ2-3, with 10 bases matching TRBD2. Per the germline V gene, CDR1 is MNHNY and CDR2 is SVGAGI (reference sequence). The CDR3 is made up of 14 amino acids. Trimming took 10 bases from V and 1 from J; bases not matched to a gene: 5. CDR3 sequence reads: CAIRGTSGTDTQYF. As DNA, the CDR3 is TGTGCCATCAGAGGGACTAGCGGCACAGATACGCAGTATTTT.

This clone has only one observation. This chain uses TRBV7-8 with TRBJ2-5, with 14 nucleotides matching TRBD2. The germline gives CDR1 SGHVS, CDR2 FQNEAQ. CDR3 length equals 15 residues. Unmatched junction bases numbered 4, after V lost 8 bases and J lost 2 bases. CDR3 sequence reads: CASSGLAGGQETQYF. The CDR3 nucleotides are TGTGCCAGCTCCGGACTAGCGGGGGGACAAGAGACCCAGTACTTC.

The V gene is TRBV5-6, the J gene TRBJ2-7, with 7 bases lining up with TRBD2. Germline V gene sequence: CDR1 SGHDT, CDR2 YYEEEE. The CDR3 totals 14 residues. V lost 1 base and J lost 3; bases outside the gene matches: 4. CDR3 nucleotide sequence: TGTGCCAGCAGCTTGCCGGGGGGAGACTACGAGCAGTACTTC. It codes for CASSLPGGDYEQYF.

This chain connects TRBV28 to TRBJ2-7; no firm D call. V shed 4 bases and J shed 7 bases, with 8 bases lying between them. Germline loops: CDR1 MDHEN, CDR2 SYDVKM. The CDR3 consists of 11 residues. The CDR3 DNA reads TGTGCCAGCAGTTCCGGGTGGGAGCAGTACTTC. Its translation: CASSSGWEQYF.

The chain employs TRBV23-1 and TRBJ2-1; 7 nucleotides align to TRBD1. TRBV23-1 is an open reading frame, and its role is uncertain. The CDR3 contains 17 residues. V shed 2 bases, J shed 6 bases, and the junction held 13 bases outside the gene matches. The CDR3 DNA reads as TGCGCCAGCAGTCAAACACTGACAGGGTTTGGGGGCAATGAGCAGTTCTTC. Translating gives CASSQTLTGFGGNEQFF.

The CDR3 sequence is CASSPTTNHYGYTF. The CDR3 bases are TGTGCCAGCAGCCCAACGACTAACCACTATGGCTACACCTTC. The chain combines TRBV7-2 with TRBJ1-2, with D uncertain. The CDR3 runs 14 residues. Germline V CDR1 and CDR2: SGHTA, FQGNSA. V gave up 5 bases and J gave up 3 bases, with 13 bases separating them.

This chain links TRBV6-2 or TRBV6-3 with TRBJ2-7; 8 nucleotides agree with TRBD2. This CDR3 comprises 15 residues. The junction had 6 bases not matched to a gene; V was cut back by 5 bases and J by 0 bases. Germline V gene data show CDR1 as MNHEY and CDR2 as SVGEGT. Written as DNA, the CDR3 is TGTGCCAGCAGTCGCACTAGCGGTACCTCCTACGAGCAGTACTTC. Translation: CASSRTSGTSYEQYF.

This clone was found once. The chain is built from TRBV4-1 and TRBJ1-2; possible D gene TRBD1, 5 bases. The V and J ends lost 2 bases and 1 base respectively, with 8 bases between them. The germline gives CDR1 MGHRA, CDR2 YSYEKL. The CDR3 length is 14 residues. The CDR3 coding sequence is TGCGCCAGCAGCCAATCGGGGGGTAACTATGGCTACACCTTC. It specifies CASSQSGGNYGYTF.

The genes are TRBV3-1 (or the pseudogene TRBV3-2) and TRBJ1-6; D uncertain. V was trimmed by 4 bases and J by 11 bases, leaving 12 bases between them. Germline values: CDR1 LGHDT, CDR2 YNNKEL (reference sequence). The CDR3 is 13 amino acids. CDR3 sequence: CASSRFEGTPLHF. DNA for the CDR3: TGTGCCAGCAGCCGATTCGAGGGTACACCCCTCCACTTT.

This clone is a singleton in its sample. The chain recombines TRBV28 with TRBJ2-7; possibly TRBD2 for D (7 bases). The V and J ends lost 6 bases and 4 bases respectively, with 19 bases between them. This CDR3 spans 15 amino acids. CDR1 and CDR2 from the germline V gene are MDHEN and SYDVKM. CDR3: CASSSPGGITYEQYF. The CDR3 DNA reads TGTGCCAGCAGCAGCCCGGGGGGCATTACTTACGAGCAGTACTTC.

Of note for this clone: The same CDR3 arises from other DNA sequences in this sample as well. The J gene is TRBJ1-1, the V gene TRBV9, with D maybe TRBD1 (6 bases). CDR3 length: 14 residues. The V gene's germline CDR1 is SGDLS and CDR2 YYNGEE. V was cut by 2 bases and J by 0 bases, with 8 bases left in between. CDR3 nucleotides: TGTGCCAGCAGCGTGGACAGAGTGAACACTGAAGCTTTCTTT. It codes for CASSVDRVNTEAFF. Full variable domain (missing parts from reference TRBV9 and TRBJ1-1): DSGVTQTPKHLITATGQRVTLRCSPRSGDLSVYWYQQSLDQGLQFLIQYYNGEERAKGNILERFSAQQFPDLHSELNLSSLELGDSALYFCASSVDRVNTEAFFGQGTRLTVV.

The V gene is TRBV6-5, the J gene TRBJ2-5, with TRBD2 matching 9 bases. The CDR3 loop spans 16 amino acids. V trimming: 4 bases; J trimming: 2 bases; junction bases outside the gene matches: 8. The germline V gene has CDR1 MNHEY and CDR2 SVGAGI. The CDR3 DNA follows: TGTGCCAGCAGTTCCCAGCCTCTAGCGGGGCAAGAGACCCAGTACTTC. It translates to CASSSQPLAGQETQYF.

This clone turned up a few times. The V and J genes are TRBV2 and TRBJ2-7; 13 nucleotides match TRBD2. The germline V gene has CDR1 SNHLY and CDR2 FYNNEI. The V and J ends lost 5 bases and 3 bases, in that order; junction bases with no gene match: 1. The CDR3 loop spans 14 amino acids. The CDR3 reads CASSWTSGSYEQYF. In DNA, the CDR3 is TGTGCCAGCAGTTGGACTAGCGGGAGCTACGAGCAGTACTTC.